A selection of T cell receptor beta chains follows, all from one sample in a study of T cells in Graves' hyperthyroidism and ophthalmopathy. MiXCR was run by TCRdb on the multiplex PCR reads, yielding one entry per CDR3 protein. The data contain around 700,000 distinct CDR3 sequences, over 15% of them singletons. The sample was blood. The receptors come from a woman aged 45-59 years with Graves' hyperthyroidism that later progressed to Graves' ophthalmopathy. Each CDR3 is given with its conserved first and last residue. The D gene is left open where the match is weak. For some rows the clone size is stated as once, few or many, or as a class when expanded; others skip it.

J gene | V gene | clone size | D gene | CDR3 DNA | CDR3 protein
TRBJ1-3 | TRBV12-3/TRBV12-4 | many | - | TGTGCCAGCAGTTCCCCCCGGGCGAGCTCTGGAAACACCATATATTTT | CASSSPRASSGNTIYF
TRBJ1-4 | TRBV18 | many | - | TGTGCCAGCTCACCAGGGGAGGAAAAACTGTTTTTT | CASSPGEEKLFF
TRBJ2-1 | TRBV20-1 | many | TRBD1 | TGCAGTGCTAGCGGGACAGGGGTGTCCTACAATGAGCAGTTCTTC | CSASGTGVSYNEQFF
TRBJ1-6 | TRBV3-1 | - | - | TGTGCCAGCAGCCACGACACCGGTGCACCCCTCCACTTT | CASSHDTGAPLHF
TRBJ1-2 | TRBV20-1 | many | TRBD1 | TGCAGTGCTAGTAATTGGCAGGGGGTCGGCTACACCTTC | CSASNWQGVGYTF
TRBJ2-7 | TRBV19 | few | TRBD1 | TGTGCCACCGCCCCGGGACAGGGGGCCTACGAGCAGTACTTC | CATAPGQGAYEQYF
TRBJ2-3 | TRBV6-2/TRBV6-3 | few | - | TGTGCCAGCGGGCCCCGGACTAACACAGATACGCAGTATTTT | CASGPRTNTDTQYF
TRBJ2-1 | TRBV2 | many | - | TGTGCCGAAATGGGGGGGGGGCCGAATGAGCAGTTCTTC | CAEMGGGPNEQFF
TRBJ1-5 | TRBV7-8 | - | - | TGTGCCAGCAGCACGGACAGTGGCAATCAGCCCCAGCATTTT | CASSTDSGNQPQHF
TRBJ1-5 | TRBV27 | few | - | TGTGCCAGCAGTTTAAGTCCGGCTGTGAATCAGCCCCAGCATTTT | CASSLSPAVNQPQHF
TRBJ1-4 | TRBV4-1 | - | - | TGCGCCAGCACCTCGGACAAGATTAATGAAAAACTGTTTTTT | CASTSDKINEKLFF
TRBJ1-1 | TRBV5-1 | few | - | TGCGCCAGCAGCGGGGAGGGACGCACTGAAGCTTTCTTT | CASSGEGRTEAFF
TRBJ2-7 | TRBV7-2 | - | - | TGTGCCAGCAGCTTATCGGTGGGAGTGGTTCAAAACGAGCAGTACTTC | CASSLSVGVVQNEQYF
TRBJ2-1 | TRBV7-6 | - | TRBD1 | TGTGCCAGCAGAGGGGGCGGTCCGAGGGGGAATGAGCAGTTCTTC | CASRGGGPRGNEQFF
TRBJ2-3 | TRBV6-1 | - | - | TGTGCCAGCAGCCCTCCCGGGGAGTCGGCAGATACGCAGTATTTT | CASSPPGESADTQYF
TRBJ2-3 | TRBV30 | many | - | TGTGCCTGGAGCCCCTTAGCGGCTGACACAGATACGCAGTATTTT | CAWSPLAADTDTQYF